This T cell receptor (beta chain) was recovered during a study of blood T cell repertoires in COVID-19. Across the study: The United States, Italy and Spain supplied acute and convalescent COVID-19 samples. T cells, B-cell-depleted T cells, or PBMCs provided the cDNA or gDNA that served as material.

Produced via immunoSEQ multiplex PCR; TCRdb's table is partial and in-frame only. Seen here are 120,000 or so clones, 88% observed once, and the top ten hold about 3%. The V gene end was trimmed by 8 bases and the J gene end by 2 bases; junction bases not matched to a gene: 3. CDR3 length: 13 residues. The germline CDR1 and CDR2 sequences are MNHEY and SVGAGI. This chain links TRBV6-5 with TRBJ2-1; TRBD2 agrees at 7 bases. The material sequenced was peripheral blood. The origin of this receptor is a woman between 45 and 65 years old with acute or convalescent COVID-19. The CDR3 bases are TGTGCCAGCGGGCGGGAGACCTACAATGAGCAGTTCTTC. Its translation is CASGRETYNEQFF.